This T cell receptor beta chain is from a study of identical twins. Study findings and constraints: Memory repertoires showed no such pattern, whereas abundant cord blood beta clonotypes carried fewer insertions.

TCRdb itself ran the 5' RACE reads through MiXCR, one entry per CDR3 protein. The top ten clones hold less than 6.5% of a sample with 250,000 or so distinct CDR3 sequences, 7.5% of them seen once. This clonotype was seen repeatedly, ten times or more. Antigen: not known. The CDR3 runs to 12 residues. Germline V lookup: CDR1 SQVTM, CDR2 ANQGSEA. Trimming removed 2 bases from V and 7 bases from J, with 11 bases in between. These same data were also listed under a study on yellow fever vaccine responses in identical twins.

The receptor was isolated from a woman in her late teens or twenties in good health. V and J are TRBV29-1 and TRBJ1-1, with no clear D. Sequenced: CD8+ T cells sorted from blood. The CDR3: CSVETVDYEAFF. In nucleotides, the CDR3 is TGCAGCGTTGAAACGGTAGACTATGAAGCTTTCTTT. Supplemented by reference TRBV29-1 and TRBJ1-1, the full variable domain reads SAVISQKPSRDICQRGTSLTIQCQVDSQVTMMFWYRQQPGQSLTLIATANQGSEATYESGFVIDKFPISRPNLTFSTLTVSNMSPEDSSIYLCSVETVDYEAFFGQGTRLTVV.